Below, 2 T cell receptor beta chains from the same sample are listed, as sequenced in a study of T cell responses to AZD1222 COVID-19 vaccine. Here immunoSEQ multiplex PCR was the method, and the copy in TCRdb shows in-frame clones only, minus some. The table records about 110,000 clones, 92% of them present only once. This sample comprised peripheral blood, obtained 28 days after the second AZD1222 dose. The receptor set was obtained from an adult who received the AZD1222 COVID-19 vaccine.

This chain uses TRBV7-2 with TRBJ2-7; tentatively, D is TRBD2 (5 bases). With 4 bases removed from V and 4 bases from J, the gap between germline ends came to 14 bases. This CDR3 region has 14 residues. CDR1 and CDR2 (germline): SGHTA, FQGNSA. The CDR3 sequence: CASSSLPGVYEQYF. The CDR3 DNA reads TGTGCCAGCAGCTCGCTTCCCGGGGTTTACGAGCAGTACTTC.

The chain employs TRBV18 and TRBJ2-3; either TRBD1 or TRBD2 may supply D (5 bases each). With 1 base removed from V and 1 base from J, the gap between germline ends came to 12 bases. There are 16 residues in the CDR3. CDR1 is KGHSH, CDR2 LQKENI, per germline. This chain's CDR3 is CASSPLELGGTDTQYF. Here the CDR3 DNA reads TGTGCCAGCTCACCACTAGAGCTGGGGGGCACAGATACGCAGTATTTT.